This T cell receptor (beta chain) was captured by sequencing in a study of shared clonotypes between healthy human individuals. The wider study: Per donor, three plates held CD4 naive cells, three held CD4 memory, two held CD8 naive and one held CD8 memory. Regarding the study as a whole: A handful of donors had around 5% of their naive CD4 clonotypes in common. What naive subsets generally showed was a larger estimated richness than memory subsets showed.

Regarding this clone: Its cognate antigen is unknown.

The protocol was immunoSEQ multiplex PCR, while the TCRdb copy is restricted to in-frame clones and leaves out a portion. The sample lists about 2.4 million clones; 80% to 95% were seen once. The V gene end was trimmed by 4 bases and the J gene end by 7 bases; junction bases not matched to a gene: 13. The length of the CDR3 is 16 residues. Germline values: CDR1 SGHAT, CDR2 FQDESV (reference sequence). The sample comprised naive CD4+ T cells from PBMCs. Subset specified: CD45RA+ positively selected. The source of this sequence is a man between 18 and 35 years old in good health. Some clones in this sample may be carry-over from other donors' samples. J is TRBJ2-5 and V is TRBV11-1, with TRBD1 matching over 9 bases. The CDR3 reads CASSSTGTGIRGTQYF. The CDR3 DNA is TGTGCCAGCAGCTCAACCGGGACAGGGATAAGGGGGACCCAGTACTTC.